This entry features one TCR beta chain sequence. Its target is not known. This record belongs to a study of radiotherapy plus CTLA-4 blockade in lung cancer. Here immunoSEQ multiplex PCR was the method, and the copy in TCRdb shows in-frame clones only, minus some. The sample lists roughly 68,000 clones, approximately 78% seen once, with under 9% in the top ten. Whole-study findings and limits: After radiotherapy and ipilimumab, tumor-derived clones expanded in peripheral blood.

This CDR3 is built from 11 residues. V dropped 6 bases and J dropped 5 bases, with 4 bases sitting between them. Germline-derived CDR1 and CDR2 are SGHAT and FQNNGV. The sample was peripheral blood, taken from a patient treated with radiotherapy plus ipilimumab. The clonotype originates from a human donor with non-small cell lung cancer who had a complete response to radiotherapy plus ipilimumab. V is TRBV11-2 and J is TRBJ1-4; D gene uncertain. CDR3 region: CASRDNEKLFF. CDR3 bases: TGTGCCAGCAGAGACAATGAAAAACTGTTTTTT.